This TCR beta chain comes out of a study of T-cell memory formation after mild COVID-19. Only a few counts were recorded for this clonotype. Amplification by 5'RACE using constant-segment primers produced TCR alpha and TCR beta cDNA libraries that carried sample barcodes and UMIs. In TCRdb, the 5' RACE reads were re-called with MiXCR into one record per CDR3 protein. The table shows 120,000 to 150,000 distinct CDR3 sequences, with under 7% occurring only once. Trimming cost V 6 bases and J 6 bases, with 14 bases left between them. The CDR3 contains 13 residues. This receptor was identified in an adult woman who had mild COVID-19 (a few samples of this study predate the infection). Cell type and time point are not known. Material: PBMCs or a T cell subset sorted from them (not recorded which). The chain couples TRBV12-3 or TRBV12-4 to TRBJ1-2, with D maybe TRBD1 (5 bases). The CDR3 sequence: CASSLGRKDGYTF. The CDR3 DNA is TGTGCCAGCAGCCTGGGACGCAAGGATGGCTACACCTTC.